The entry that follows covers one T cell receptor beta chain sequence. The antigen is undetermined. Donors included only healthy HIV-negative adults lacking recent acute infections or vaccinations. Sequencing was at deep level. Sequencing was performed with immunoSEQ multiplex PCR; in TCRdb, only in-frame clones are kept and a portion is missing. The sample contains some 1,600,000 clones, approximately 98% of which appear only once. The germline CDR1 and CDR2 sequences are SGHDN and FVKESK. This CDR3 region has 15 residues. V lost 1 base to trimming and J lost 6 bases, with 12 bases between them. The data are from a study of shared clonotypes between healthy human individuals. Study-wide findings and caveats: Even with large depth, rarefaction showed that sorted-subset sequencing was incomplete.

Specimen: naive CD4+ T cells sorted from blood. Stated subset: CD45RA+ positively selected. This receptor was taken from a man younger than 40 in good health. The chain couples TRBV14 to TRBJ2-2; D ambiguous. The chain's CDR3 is CASSQVWSAPGELFF. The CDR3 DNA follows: TGTGCCAGCAGCCAAGTTTGGTCAGCCCCCGGGGAGCTGTTTTTT.